This entry concerns a single T cell receptor (beta chain). Method: immunoSEQ multiplex PCR; TCRdb's copy keeps in-frame clones and lacks some. The sample lists about 73,000 clones, approximately 90% seen once, with 0.4% to 0.65% in the top ten. This sample was included in a study of OX40 agonist ivuxolimab in advanced cancers. The germline V gene encodes CDR1 MNHEY and CDR2 SVGAGI. The CDR3 is 14 amino acids. V was clipped by 6 bases and J by 4 bases; unmatched bases: 7. The sampling schedule covered blood at baseline, cycle 4 day 1, and cycle 7 day 1. The sample here was CD4+ or CD8+ T cells sorted from blood, taken in a trial of the OX40 agonist ivuxolimab. The receptor was isolated from an adult with an advanced solid tumor such as melanoma, head and neck, liver or kidney cancer. The J gene is TRBJ1-1, the V gene TRBV6-5; 8 bases map to TRBD1. The CDR3 sequence: CASRSWTGTTEAFF. For the CDR3, the DNA is TGTGCCAGCAGATCGTGGACAGGGACCACTGAAGCTTTCTTT.